One and the same sample provided the 5 T cell receptor beta chains below, sequenced in a study of T cells in Graves' hyperthyroidism and ophthalmopathy. Using RNA transcripts as the source, TCR beta CDR3 regions were amplified. The HTBI set primed first-round TCR CDR3 RT-PCR. Via MiXCR, TCRdb re-called the multiplex PCR reads, giving one row per CDR3 protein. The data hold about 710,000 distinct CDR3 sequences, with approximately 16% observed a single time. Specimen: blood. The receptors stem from a man in his late teens or twenties with Graves' hyperthyroidism.

This clonotype was seen many times. This rearrangement joins TRBV28 to TRBJ2-4, with D perhaps matching TRBD2 (5 bases). Germline CDR1 is MDHEN and CDR2 is SYDVKM. The V end was cut by 2 bases, the J end by 4 bases, with 9 bases between. The CDR3 sequence is 14 residues long. The CDR3 DNA sequence: TGTGCCAGCAGTTTACCAGGACTGAAAAACATTCAGTACTTC. The encoded protein is CASSLPGLKNIQYF.

The chain is built from TRBV27 and TRBJ2-7; 12 nucleotides agree with TRBD1. Germline CDR1 MNHEY, CDR2 SMNVEV (reference sequence). Trimming removed 6 bases from V and 6 bases from J; junction bases left unmatched: 6. CDR3 length: 14 residues. This chain's CDR3 is CASRPPGQGAEQYF. In DNA form, the CDR3 reads TGTGCCAGCAGGCCTCCGGGACAGGGGGCCGAGCAGTACTTC.

The genes are TRBV3-1 and TRBJ2-5; D is undetermined. Germline CDR1 and CDR2: LGHDT and YNNKEL (reference sequence). CDR3 length equals 15 residues. V lost 0 bases and J 4 bases, leaving 12 bases between the germline ends. CDR3 amino acids: CASSQESGRSETQYF. DNA of the CDR3: TGTGCCAGCAGCCAAGAGAGTGGTCGATCAGAGACCCAGTACTTC.

In regard to this clonotype: Without the conserved terminal phenylalanine or tryptophan, this CDR3 likely stems from a read error. The chain's CDR3 is CASSSRTGYTL. CDR3 in DNA: TGTGCCAGCAGTAGCCGTACGGGCTACACCCTC. The chain combines TRBV12-3 or TRBV12-4 with TRBJ1-2; D gene uncertain. The length of the CDR3 is 11 residues. V was clipped by 5 bases and J by 8 bases, with 9 bases between them.

This clonotype has a handful of counts. This sequence joins TRBV27 and TRBJ2-1; possible D gene TRBD2, 6 bases. Germline CDR1 MNHEY, CDR2 SMNVEV (reference sequence). V was cut by 8 bases and J by 7 bases, with 21 bases left in between. The CDR3 has 15 amino acids. CDR3 sequence (DNA): TGTGCCAGCTGGAAGTTTAGCGGAGCGGGTAATGAGCAGTTCTTC. This encodes CASWKFSGAGNEQFF.